Sequencing of this TCR beta chain was carried out in a study of human T cells and chemical hapten exposure. Study context: Weekly scalp doses of diphenylcyclopropenone were given to patients during the approximately 25-week study.

Individual cDNA molecules received unique molecular identifiers in the library. TCRdb redid the calling of the RACE reads with MiXCR, one entry per CDR3 protein. The sample holds tens of thousands of distinct CDR3 sequences, 8.5% to 10% seen once. This clonotype has a count of ten or more. The germline V gene encodes CDR1 SNHLY and CDR2 FYNNEI. The CDR3 spans 15 residues. Trimming at V came to 6 bases and at J to 5 bases, leaving 10 bases not matched to a gene. The time point was: pre-sensitization, week 0. Specified treatment: therapeutic diphenylcyclopropenone sensitization with weekly scalp DPC. Staff drew blood before applying each patch test.

The origin of this receptor is a woman aged 40 to 50 with alopecia areata. Some clones in this sample may be carry-over from other donors' samples. The chain links TRBV2 to TRBJ2-5; 9 bases agree with TRBD2. The material sequenced was whole blood, taken in connection with sensitization to the hapten diphenylcyclopropenone (DPC). In DNA form, the CDR3 reads TGTGCCAGCAGCCCTACCGGGACTAGCAGGGAGACCCAGTACTTC. This encodes CASSPTGTSRETQYF.